These 21 T cell receptor beta chains were all obtained from the same sample, sequenced in a study of Ad26.COV2.S vaccination and SARS-CoV-2 variants. TCRdb's copy holds only in-frame clones and misses some; the assay was immunoSEQ multiplex PCR. The sample contains about 390,000 clones, roughly 90% of which appear only once. Stated treatment: some 19 received Ad26.COV2.S at low or high dose, single or two shots; 5 received placebo; per-sample allocation not given. The samples date from day 63 after the first vaccine or placebo injection. The sequencing here drew on peripheral blood, taken in a trial of Ad26.COV2.S vaccine versus placebo. All receptors derive from a person between 18 and 59 years old who received the Ad26.COV2.S COVID-19 vaccine or a placebo.

The V call is TRBV6-5, the J call TRBJ1-2; D may be TRBD1 (5 bases). The CDR3 has 14 residues. Trimming took 2 bases from V and 4 from J, leaving 11 bases between them. The germline V gene has CDR1 MNHEY and CDR2 SVGAGI. In nucleotides, the CDR3 is TGTGCCAGCAGTTACGACAGAGTTTCCTATGGCTACACCTTC. Amino acids: CASSYDRVSYGYTF.

The gene calls are TRBV5-8 and TRBJ1-5; D is unclear. The CDR3 loop spans 18 amino acids. Germline V gene lookup returns CDR1 SGHTS and CDR2 YDEGEE. V dropped 4 bases and J dropped 3 bases, with 23 bases sitting between them. This CDR3 reads CASSIENPLSPINQPQHF. CDR3 bases: TGTGCCAGCAGCATCGAAAACCCGTTGTCCCCAATCAATCAGCCCCAGCATTTT.

This clone has just one count. Relative to the germline gene, one junction end is altered; a read error may explain this. This sequence joins TRBV18 and TRBJ2-7, with unresolved D. Germline V gives CDR1 KGHSH, CDR2 LQKENI. CDR3 length: 12 residues. The chain's CDR3 is CATSGGLAEQYF. CDR3 coding DNA: TGTGCCACCTCAGGTGGGTTAGCCGAGCAGTACTTC.

CDR3 DNA sequence: TGTGCCAGCAGCTCTTCTGTGGGGCCGATATACAATGAGCAGTTCTTC. Translating gives CASSSSVGPIYNEQFF. The genes are TRBV7-2 and TRBJ2-1; D is perhaps TRBD1 (5 bases). The CDR3 has 16 amino acids. V lost 4 bases and J 4 bases, leaving 17 bases between the germline ends. Germline CDR1 SGHTA, CDR2 FQGNSA.

The rearrangement links TRBV11-3 to TRBJ2-1; TRBD2 agrees at 10 bases. V dropped 2 bases and J dropped 4; count of bases not matched to a gene: 2. This CDR3 region has 15 residues. Germline assignment: CDR1 SGHNT and CDR2 YENEEA. CDR3 region: CASSLQRGGYNEQFF. The CDR3 DNA follows: TGTGCCAGCAGCTTACAGCGGGGGGGTTACAATGAGCAGTTCTTC. Using reference TRBV11-3 and TRBJ2-1 for the parts outside the CDR3, the full variable domain is EAGVVQSPRYKIIEKKQPVAFWCNPISGHNTLYWYLQNLGQGPELLIRYENEEAVDDSQLPKDRFSAERLKGVDSTLKIQPAELGDSAVYLCASSLQRGGYNEQFFGPGTRLTVL.

This chain links TRBV6-2 or TRBV6-3 with TRBJ1-5, with D possibly TRBD1 on 6 matching bases. Trimming cost V 0 bases and J 0 bases, with 9 bases left between them. From germline, CDR1 is MNHEY and CDR2 SVGEGT. CDR3 size: 16 residues. The CDR3 DNA reads as TGTGCCAGCAGTTACTCCCCGGACAGTAGCAATCAGCCCCAGCATTTT. Translation gives CASSYSPDSSNQPQHF.

This chain uses TRBV6-5 with TRBJ1-5; D might be TRBD1 (5 bases). This CDR3 has 13 residues. The germline V gene encodes CDR1 MNHEY and CDR2 SVGAGI. CDR3: CGHATGTNQPQHF. Here the CDR3 DNA reads TGTGGACATGCAACGGGGACCAATCAGCCCCAGCATTTT.

The chain links TRBV10-3 to TRBJ1-4; unclear D gene. The germline V and J ends were trimmed by 2 bases and 6 bases, with 13 bases remaining between them. The CDR3 sequence is 15 residues long. CDR1 and CDR2 (germline): ENHRY, SYGVKD. CDR3 loop: CAISESAGVDEKLFF. CDR3 in DNA: TGTGCCATCAGTGAGAGTGCGGGAGTAGATGAAAAACTGTTTTTT.

The genes are TRBV3-1 (or the pseudogene TRBV3-2) and TRBJ2-3; 10 bases fit TRBD2. Germline CDR1 and CDR2: LGHDT and YNNKEL (reference sequence). The CDR3 extends over 17 amino acids. J was trimmed by 5 bases and V by 1 base; bases with no gene match: 9. CDR3 nucleotides: TGTGCCAGCAGCCAAGGGGTACTAGCGGGGAACCAAGATACGCAGTATTTT. Translation: CASSQGVLAGNQDTQYF.

This sequence joins TRBV5-1 and TRBJ1-2; a weak D match, TRBD1 (6 bases). The germline gives CDR1 SGHRS, CDR2 YFSETQ. The CDR3 spans 14 residues. V was pared by 4 bases and J by 7 bases, with 17 bases between. CDR3 DNA sequence: TGCGCCAGCAGCCCAGACAGCCGAGGGGGTGGCTACACCTTC. Encoded protein: CASSPDSRGGGYTF.

In this sample, this clone turned up once. The rearrangement links TRBV2 to TRBJ2-5, with D tentatively TRBD1 or TRBD2 (5 bases each). Trimming removed 4 bases at V and 4 bases at J, with 10 bases between. The germline V gene encodes CDR1 SNHLY and CDR2 FYNNEI. CDR3 size: 13 residues. In DNA, the CDR3 is TGTGCCAGCAGTGCGGGGACCCTAGAGACCCAGTACTTC. Its protein is CASSAGTLETQYF.

The V call is TRBV3-1 (or the pseudogene TRBV3-2), the J call TRBJ2-1, with 8 positions matching TRBD2. The CDR3 runs 11 residues. Germline V lookup: CDR1 LGHDT, CDR2 YNNKEL (reference sequence). J was trimmed by 13 bases and V by 3 bases; bases with no gene match: 2. CDR3 loop: CASSHRGGQFF. The DNA of the CDR3 is TGTGCCAGCAGCCACCGGGGGGGCCAGTTCTTC.

The chain links TRBV6-5 to TRBJ2-7, with 8 bases identical to TRBD1. The germline V gene encodes CDR1 MNHEY and CDR2 SVGAGI. This CDR3 has 13 residues. V gave up 7 bases and J gave up 2 bases; unmatched junction bases: 4. The CDR3 nucleotides are TGTGCCAGCACAGGGACAGGAACCTACGAGCAGTACTTC. This codes for CASTGTGTYEQYF.

This sequence joins TRBV28 and TRBJ2-3; D is possibly TRBD2 (6 bases). CDR3 size: 13 residues. V was trimmed by 10 bases and J by 4 bases, leaving 15 bases between them. Germline-derived CDR1 and CDR2 are MDHEN and SYDVKM. The CDR3 loop reads CATGTARADTQYF. The CDR3 nucleotides are TGTGCCACTGGGACTGCCAGGGCAGATACGCAGTATTTT.

V gene TRBV9 combines with J gene TRBJ2-2; 10 bases align to TRBD2. This CDR3 has 16 residues. Germline V gene data show CDR1 as SGDLS and CDR2 as YYNGEE. V lost 0 bases to trimming and J lost 4 bases; unmatched junction nucleotides: 3. Here the CDR3 reads CASSVDSGGGTGELFF. In DNA form, the CDR3 reads TGTGCCAGCAGCGTAGACAGCGGGGGGGGCACCGGGGAGCTGTTTTTT.

The CDR3 nucleotides read TGTGCCAGCAGCTTAACGGGACTAGCGGGAACCTACAATGAGCAGTTCTTC. Amino acids: CASSLTGLAGTYNEQFF. The genes are TRBV11-3 and TRBJ2-1; 13 nucleotides agree with TRBD2. The trim removed 2 bases at V and 2 bases at J, leaving 3 bases unmatched. The CDR3 length is 17 residues. Germline CDR1 reads SGHNT; CDR2 reads YENEEA.

V is TRBV2 and J is TRBJ2-3; 9 nucleotides align to TRBD2. CDR1 is SNHLY and CDR2 is FYNNEI in the germline V gene. The V gene end was trimmed by 6 bases and the J gene end by 2 bases; junction bases not matched to a gene: 6. This CDR3 is built from 15 residues. For the CDR3, the DNA is TGTGCCAGCAGAGTAGCGGGGGCCAACACAGATACGCAGTATTTT. This gives the protein CASRVAGANTDTQYF.

The chain joins TRBV7-9 to TRBJ2-1; 10 nucleotides line up with TRBD1. From germline, CDR1 is SEHNR and CDR2 FQNEAQ (reference sequence). Germline trimming cut 5 bases from V and 6 bases from J; bases unmatched to any gene: 7. The CDR3 spans 15 residues. The CDR3 reads CASSPGTGEVNEQFF. The CDR3 DNA follows: TGTGCCAGCAGCCCCGGGACAGGGGAGGTCAATGAGCAGTTCTTC.

This chain links TRBV27 with TRBJ1-5; maybe TRBD1 (5 bases). Trimming took off 3 bases at V and 4 bases at J, with 10 bases between the two ends. The CDR3 contains 14 residues. The V gene's germline CDR1 is MNHEY and CDR2 SMNVEV (reference sequence). The CDR3 sequence is CASSFGGRNQPQHF. Written as DNA, the CDR3 is TGTGCCAGCAGTTTTGGGGGAAGGAATCAGCCCCAGCATTTT.

V and J are TRBV7-6 and TRBJ2-5; D possibly corresponds to TRBD2 (5 bases). Looked up from germline, CDR1 is SGHVS and CDR2 is FNYEAQ. The CDR3 loop spans 13 amino acids. V was clipped by 5 bases and J by 5 bases, with 12 bases between them. For the CDR3, the DNA is TGTGCCAGCAGCCCAGGACGCGGGGAGACCCAGTACTTC. As protein: CASSPGRGETQYF.

This chain uses TRBV3-1 (or the pseudogene TRBV3-2) with TRBJ1-2; TRBD1 agrees at 12 bases. Germline trimming cut 3 bases from V and 5 bases from J; bases unmatched to any gene: 13. Germline CDR1 LGHDT, CDR2 YNNKEL (reference sequence). The CDR3 spans 18 residues. CDR3 in DNA: TGTGCCAGCAGCCACCTACCCGGGACAGGGGGCGCTGGGTATGGCTACACCTTC. Translated, it gives CASSHLPGTGGAGYGYTF.